The 24 T cell receptor beta chains below all came from one sample that was sequenced in a study of cytomegalovirus exposure and HLA in healthy donors. 13 Jbeta primers and 60 Vbeta primers were used for the PCR. Assay used: immunoSEQ multiplex PCR; TCRdb lists only in-frame clones, some missing. The data show roughly 140,000 clones, 60% to 85% seen once. Source material: PBMCs. These receptors originate from a man in his forties in good health and CMV-seropositive.

V and J are TRBV19 and TRBJ2-7, with D tentatively TRBD1 (5 bases). This CDR3 is 13 amino acids long. Per germline, CDR1 LNHDA and CDR2 SQIVND (reference sequence). V lost 7 bases and J 0 bases, leaving 10 bases between the germline ends. In DNA form, the CDR3 reads TGTGCCAGTACCCACAGGAGCTCCTACGAGCAGTACTTC. Translation gives CASTHRSSYEQYF.

This chain joins TRBV5-4 and TRBJ2-3, with 11 positions matching TRBD1. The junction had 13 bases not matched to a gene; V was cut back by 4 bases and J by 0 bases. The CDR3 length is 19 residues. The germline V gene encodes CDR1 SGHNT and CDR2 YYREEE (reference sequence). For the CDR3, the DNA is TGTGCCAGCAGCCCCGGACAGGGGGCGACTTATACTAGCACAGATACGCAGTATTTT. Translating it yields CASSPGQGATYTSTDTQYF.

The V call is TRBV27, the J call TRBJ2-1, with 10 bases matching TRBD2. Germline V gene sequence: CDR1 MNHEY, CDR2 SMNVEV (reference sequence). The CDR3 runs 15 residues. After removal of 2 bases from V and 9 bases from J, the junction contained 7 bases not matched to a gene. The CDR3 region is CASSLPLAGGGEQFF. The CDR3 coding sequence is TGTGCCAGCAGTTTACCCTTAGCGGGAGGTGGTGAGCAGTTCTTC.

This clone appeared a few times. Here the CDR3 DNA reads TGCGCCAGCAGTCAGGCTACTCAGGGACTAGCGGGAGAGTCCTACGAGCAGTACTTC. Its protein product is CASSQATQGLAGESYEQYF. The chain couples TRBV23-1 to TRBJ2-7, with 14 bases identical to TRBD2. TRBV23-1 is placed among ORFs of uncertain function. V dropped 3 bases and J dropped 1; count of bases not matched to a gene: 11. CDR3 length: 19 amino acids.

The gene calls are TRBV7-2 and TRBJ2-1; 9 bases agree with TRBD2. From germline, CDR1 is SGHTA and CDR2 FQGNSA. V lost 1 base, J lost 13 bases, and 2 bases stayed unmatched. This CDR3 comprises 12 residues. CDR3 sequence: CASSLVAGEQFF. CDR3 coding DNA: TGTGCCAGCAGCTTAGTAGCGGGAGAACAGTTCTTC.

Remarks on this clone: The junction shows a germline mismatch at one end, possibly a read error. Here the CDR3 reads CSSSEQGSNTEAFF. DNA for the CDR3: TGTTCCAGCAGCGAACAGGGATCGAACACTGAAGCTTTCTTT. The chain joins TRBV7-9 to TRBJ1-1; D might be TRBD1 (6 bases). The CDR3 contains 14 residues. Germline V lookup: CDR1 SEHNR, CDR2 FQNEAQ (reference sequence).

This clone occurred a few times. The chain has TRBV6-1 and TRBJ2-7; 8 nucleotides match TRBD2. The junction had 9 bases not matched to a gene; V was cut back by 6 bases and J by 2 bases. The germline gives CDR1 MNHNS, CDR2 SASEGT. CDR3 length: 15 residues. This CDR3 reads CASRTREVITYEQYF. The CDR3 DNA follows: TGTGCCAGCAGGACGCGGGAGGTAATCACCTACGAGCAGTACTTC.

J is TRBJ2-1 and V is TRBV18; TRBD1 is a possible D gene (5 bases). CDR3 length: 15 amino acids. Trimming removed 5 bases at V and 2 bases at J, with 13 bases between. Germline V gene data show CDR1 as KGHSH and CDR2 as LQKENI. Here the CDR3 reads CASSSDREPYNEQFF. The CDR3 DNA reads TGTGCCAGCTCATCCGACAGAGAACCCTACAATGAGCAGTTCTTC.

The V call is TRBV4-1, the J call TRBJ1-4, with no clear D. V lost 1 base and J lost 4, with 16 bases in between. This CDR3 region has 17 residues. The V gene's germline CDR1 is MGHRA and CDR2 YSYEKL. Here the CDR3 reads CASSQGRALTLNEKLFF. The CDR3 coding sequence is TGCGCCAGCAGCCAAGGGAGGGCCCTGACCCTTAATGAAAAACTGTTTTTT.

The chain carries TRBV7-9 and TRBJ2-1, with TRBD2 matching 7 bases. Trimming removed 5 bases from V and 5 bases from J; junction bases left unmatched: 12. CDR3 length: 16 residues. From germline, CDR1 is SEHNR and CDR2 FQNEAQ (reference sequence). The DNA of the CDR3 is TGTGCCAGCAGCCCCAGAGGCGGGACTATTAACAATGAGCAGTTCTTC. Amino acid sequence: CASSPRGGTINNEQFF.

The CDR3: CASSIRTGPSSYNEQFF. CDR3 bases: TGTGCCAGCAGTATACGTACAGGGCCCAGCTCCTACAATGAGCAGTTCTTC. V and J are TRBV27 and TRBJ2-1; D perhaps matches TRBD1 (6 bases). The ends were cut back, 5 bases at V and 0 bases at J, with 17 bases in the middle. Germline V gives CDR1 MNHEY, CDR2 SMNVEV (reference sequence). The CDR3 is made up of 17 amino acids.

This chain connects TRBV6-5 to TRBJ1-1; 8 positions match TRBD1. Germline assignment: CDR1 MNHEY and CDR2 SVGAGI. V gave up 5 bases and J gave up 6 bases; unmatched junction bases: 8. CDR3 length: 14 residues. For the CDR3, the DNA is TGTGCCAGCAGTATACAGGGGGTGGGGTCTGAAGCTTTCTTT. It encodes CASSIQGVGSEAFF.

This clone has a single count. The gene calls are TRBV28 and TRBJ1-2; D gene ambiguous. Trimming removed 7 bases from V and 14 bases from J, with 20 bases in between. CDR1 is MDHEN and CDR2 is SYDVKM in the germline V gene. This CDR3 has 12 residues. As DNA, the CDR3 is TGTGCCAGCAACGCCCCATCCAGTGGTGCTACCTTC. Protein: CASNAPSSGATF.

This clone was detected only once. The chain is built from TRBV6-5 and TRBJ2-6; D is ambiguous. Germline assignment: CDR1 MNHEY and CDR2 SVGAGI. CDR3 length: 16 amino acids. Trimming took off 2 bases at V and 4 bases at J, with 12 bases between the two ends. CDR3 DNA: TGTGCCAGCAGTTACCGATCTTATGAGGGGGCCAACGTCCTGACTTTC. It codes for CASSYRSYEGANVLTF.

The V call is TRBV19, the J call TRBJ1-5; unclear D gene. Looked up from germline, CDR1 is LNHDA and CDR2 is SQIVND (reference sequence). CDR3 length: 12 amino acids. V was shortened by 5 bases and J by 6 bases, with 8 bases between the two germline ends. The CDR3 loop is CASSWAGQPQHF. The CDR3 DNA is TGTGCCAGTAGTTGGGCGGGTCAGCCCCAGCATTTT.

J is TRBJ1-2 and V is TRBV7-3; D is possibly TRBD1 (5 bases). Germline V gene sequence: CDR1 SGHTA, CDR2 FQGTGA. The CDR3 has 15 amino acids. V shed 0 bases and J shed 6 bases, with 14 bases lying between them. CDR3 protein: CASSLTGRVKDGYTF. The CDR3 nucleotides are TGTGCCAGCAGCTTAACGGGCAGGGTGAAGGATGGCTACACCTTC.

This clone has just one count. The same CDR3 can be traced to other DNA sequences in this sample. The V gene is TRBV4-1, the J gene TRBJ2-7, with TRBD2 identical over 14 bases. This CDR3 region has 16 residues. The germline V gene encodes CDR1 MGHRA and CDR2 YSYEKL. J lost 3 bases, V lost 3 bases, and 4 bases had no gene match. The CDR3 sequence: CASSQTSGRGYYEQYF. The CDR3 bases are TGCGCCAGCAGCCAGACTAGCGGGAGGGGGTACTACGAGCAGTACTTC.

This chain uses TRBV6-1 with TRBJ1-5, with a possible D match to TRBD1 (6 bases). The V end lost 6 bases, the J end lost 2 bases, and 8 bases lay between the germline ends. CDR1 and CDR2 (germline): MNHNS, SASEGT. The CDR3 consists of 13 residues. The CDR3 loop is CASRQGRNQPQHF. The CDR3 DNA follows: TGTGCCAGCAGGCAGGGGCGCAATCAGCCCCAGCATTTT.

The chain employs TRBV30 and TRBJ2-1; no reliable D call. The CDR3 has 11 amino acids. Trimming pared 4 bases from V and 4 bases from J, leaving 5 bases between. In germline, CDR1 is GTSNPN, CDR2 SVGIG (reference sequence). CDR3 sequence reads: CAWTVYNEQFF. For the CDR3, the DNA is TGTGCCTGGACCGTATACAATGAGCAGTTCTTC.

The chain joins TRBV18 to TRBJ2-3; D unresolved. Trimming took 3 bases from V and 0 from J, leaving 4 bases between them. Germline V gene sequence: CDR1 KGHSH, CDR2 LQKENI. There are 13 residues in the CDR3. The DNA of the CDR3 is TGTGCCAGCTCACCCACTAGCACAGATACGCAGTATTTT. This encodes CASSPTSTDTQYF.

This rearrangement joins TRBV2 to TRBJ1-4, with D perhaps matching TRBD1 (6 bases). V was trimmed by 6 bases and J by 2 bases, leaving 10 bases between them. The germline gives CDR1 SNHLY, CDR2 FYNNEI. CDR3 size: 14 residues. The CDR3 spells CASRPGQTNEKLFF. The CDR3 nucleotides are TGTGCCAGCAGGCCCGGACAGACTAATGAAAAACTGTTTTTT.

This chain joins TRBV7-3 and TRBJ2-1; maybe TRBD1 (6 bases). The CDR3 is 13 amino acids. Looked up from germline, CDR1 is SGHTA and CDR2 is FQGTGA. Trimming left V 5 bases short and J 9 bases short, with 14 bases between. DNA of the CDR3: TGTGCCAGCAGCATACCCGGGACAACTGAGCAGTTCTTC. It codes for CASSIPGTTEQFF. Complete variable domain (other parts from reference TRBV7-3 and TRBJ2-1): GAGVSQTPSNKVTEKGKYVELRCDPISGHTALYWYRQSLGQGPEFLIYFQGTGAADDSGLPNDRFFAVRPEGSVSTLKIQRTERGDSAVYLCASSIPGTTEQFFGPGTRLTVL.

V gene TRBV5-5 combines with J gene TRBJ1-2; D remains unclear. The CDR3 length is 15 residues. The V gene's germline CDR1 is SGHKS and CDR2 YYEKEE (reference sequence). V gave up 4 bases and J gave up 1 base, with 14 bases separating them. The CDR3 reads CASSAYGGVNYGYTF. The CDR3 DNA reads as TGTGCCAGCAGCGCCTACGGTGGAGTTAACTATGGCTACACCTTC.

The rearrangement uses TRBV9 and TRBJ1-5; D is uncertain. V was shortened by 0 bases and J by 1 base, with 5 bases between the two germline ends. Germline CDR1 and CDR2: SGDLS and YYNGEE. The CDR3 spans 14 residues. CDR3 sequence: CASSVGVSNQPQHF. Written as DNA, the CDR3 is TGTGCCAGCAGCGTAGGAGTGAGCAATCAGCCCCAGCATTTT.